The clone carrying this T cell receptor (beta chain) was detected many times. Its antigen remains unidentified. These data are taken from a study of regulatory T cells in long-lasting Graves disease. In the study overall: Those with persistent Graves' disease had received antithyroid drugs for over 5 years with positive TSH receptor antibodies.

The study, taken as a whole, reports: Persistent cases favored TRBV28, TRBJ1-2 and TRBJ2-5.

HTBI primers from iRepertoire and Arm-PCR of CDR3 regions yielded the TCR beta libraries. TCRdb itself ran the multiplex PCR reads through MiXCR, one entry per CDR3 protein. The table includes fewer than 400,000 distinct CDR3 sequences, less than 25% detected once. This CDR3 has 14 residues. Germline lookup yields CDR1 SGHTA and CDR2 FQGNSA. The V end lost 4 bases, the J end lost 8 bases, and 15 bases lay between the germline ends. Time point defined: persistent/refractory GD, antithyroid drugs over 5 years with positive TRAb. Construction of the TCR library relied on RNA isolated from PBMCs. Patients hailed from an endocrinology department in Xi'an, China.

The sample was peripheral blood mononuclear cells (PBMCs), taken when the disease was refractory, from a patient treated with antithyroid drugs. The V and J genes are TRBV7-2 and TRBJ1-5, with a weak D call TRBD1 (5 bases). The clonotype comes from a female donor with Graves disease. Here the CDR3 DNA reads TGTGCCAGCAGCTCGACGGGACCGTTGGAGCCCCAGCATTTT. It translates to CASSSTGPLEPQHF.